This T cell receptor (beta chain) was observed in a study of cytomegalovirus exposure and HLA in healthy donors. Whole-study results and caveats: Later analysis reportedly placed an Asian-associated ancestry cluster below the roughly 700-donor mean in N-insertions.

V lost 8 bases and J lost 5, with 15 bases in between. Germline V gene lookup returns CDR1 MNHNY and CDR2 SVGAGI (reference sequence). The CDR3 is made up of 13 amino acids. PCR amplification relied on 60 Vbeta primers (plus 13 Jbeta primers). TCRdb's table, derived via immunoSEQ multiplex PCR, lists solely in-frame clones and lacks some. Here the sample spans about 220,000 clones, about three quarters being singletons. Concerning this clone: What it binds is unknown.

V is TRBV6-6 and J is TRBJ1-1; D might be TRBD1 (5 bases). The source is a male donor in good health and CMV-seronegative. The sequenced material came from PBMCs. In nucleotides, the CDR3 is TGTGCCAGCTACCTCGGGGGAGGGACTGAAGCTTTCTTT. Translation gives CASYLGGGTEAFF.